This T cell receptor (beta chain) was documented in a study of blood T cell repertoires in COVID-19. Study summary: Material from acute and convalescent COVID-19 was sourced from the United States, Italy and Spain. Sample material is recorded as cDNA or gDNA derived from T cells, B-cell-depleted T cells, or PBMCs.

Libraries were prepared by immunoSEQ multiplex PCR; TCRdb keeps only in-frame clonotypes and omits some of them. The table shows tens of thousands of clones, with 80% to 95% occurring only once. The length of the CDR3 is 16 residues. The germline V gene has CDR1 SGHRS and CDR2 YFSETQ. The J segment lost 2 bases and the V segment lost 6 bases, leaving 13 bases of the junction unmatched. The sequenced sample consisted of peripheral blood. The chain has TRBV5-1 and TRBJ2-7, with 8 bases that match TRBD2. This TCR was recovered from a human donor in a cohort sampled during active COVID-19. As DNA, the CDR3 is TGCGCCAGCACCCCGGGGGGGACAATAGGGACCTACGAGCAGTACTTC. Translation gives CASTPGGTIGTYEQYF. The full variable domain, its missing parts supplied by reference TRBV5-1 and TRBJ2-7, is KAGVTQTPRYLIKTRGQQVTLSCSPISGHRSVSWYQQTPGQGLQFLFEYFSETQRNKGNFPGRFSGRQFSNSRSEMNVSTLELGDSALYLCASTPGGTIGTYEQYFGPGTRLTVT.